Listed below are T cell receptor beta chains from one sample, sequenced in a study of blood T cell repertoires in COVID-19. The protocol was immunoSEQ multiplex PCR, while the TCRdb copy is restricted to in-frame clones and leaves out a portion. The sample carries roughly 200,000 clones, 86% recorded once. The specimen sequenced was PBMCs or T cells enriched from blood (not recorded which). Receptor source: a woman in her thirties or forties with acute COVID-19. CDR3s include the opening cysteine and the closing phenylalanine or tryptophan. Fields, in order: clone size, V gene, D gene, J gene, CDR3 protein, CDR3 DNA. A D gene is named only where the DNA matches it firmly. Size is stated for part of the rows, as once, few or many counts, or as a class when the clone is expanded.

>.|TRBV19|TRBD1|TRBJ1-2
CASSWGQKRRAGYTF
TGTGCCAGTAGTTGGGGACAGAAACGACGGGCTGGCTACACCTTC
>.|TRBV4-1|TRBD1|TRBJ1-1
CASSQDPQGANTEAFF
TGCGCCAGCAGCCAAGATCCTCAGGGGGCAAACACTGAAGCTTTCTTT
>.|TRBV25-1|.|TRBJ1-4
CASSGITGTTNEKLFF
TGTGCCAGCAGTGGAATTACAGGGACAACTAATGAAAAACTGTTTTTT
>.|TRBV6-4|.|TRBJ2-2
CASSDSIGAGELFF
TGTGCCAGCAGTGATTCTATCGGGGCCGGGGAGCTGTTTTTT
>.|TRBV21-1|.|TRBJ1-1
CASGGPQPYDTEAFF
TGTGCCAGCGGAGGTCCGCAACCCTATGACACTGAAGCTTTCTTT
>.|TRBV9|.|TRBJ1-1
CASSVGPGGSAEAFF
TGTGCCAGCAGCGTAGGCCCGGGAGGGAGCGCTGAAGCTTTCTTT
>.|TRBV4-3|.|TRBJ1-2
CASSQGHSGSGYGYTF
TGCGCCAGCAGCCAAGGTCATTCGGGGTCAGGCTATGGCTACACCTTC
>.|TRBV7-6|.|TRBJ2-1
CASSFPNPGLGSEQFF
TGTGCCAGCAGCTTTCCAAATCCGGGACTGGGTAGCGAGCAGTTCTTC
>.|TRBV7-9|TRBD1|TRBJ1-2
CASSALTGDGYTF
TGTGCCAGCAGCGCCTTAACAGGGGATGGCTACACCTTC
>.|TRBV6-5|.|TRBJ1-2
CASSYGQGGYGYTF
TGTGCCAGCAGTTACGGTCAGGGAGGCTATGGCTACACCTTC
>.|TRBV25-1|.|TRBJ1-6
CASSEYGLASPLHF
TGTGCCAGCAGTGAATACGGTCTAGCTTCACCCCTCCACTTT
>.|TRBV30|.|TRBJ1-4
CAWRIHQKNEKLFF
TGTGCCTGGAGGATACATCAAAAGAATGAAAAACTGTTTTTT
>.|TRBV9|TRBD1|TRBJ2-2
CASSVGQGFGELFF
TGTGCCAGCAGCGTAGGACAGGGGTTTGGGGAGCTGTTTTTT
>.|TRBV6-5|TRBD2|TRBJ2-5
CASSYNPSGGQYF
TGTGCCAGCAGTTACAATCCTAGCGGGGGACAGTACTTC
>.|TRBV9|.|TRBJ1-4
CASSAGIRNEKLFF
TGTGCCAGCAGCGCGGGGATACGGAATGAAAAACTGTTTTTT
>.|TRBV27|.|TRBJ1-3
CATKTGSGNTIYF
TGTGCCACGAAAACAGGCTCTGGAAACACCATATATTTT
>.|TRBV27|.|TRBJ1-2
CASSLTGLGLANYGYTF
TGTGCCAGCAGTTTAACGGGACTAGGTTTAGCTAACTATGGCTACACCTTC
>.|TRBV6-2/TRBV6-3|.|TRBJ1-1
CASSTGGLGTEAFF
TGTGCCAGCAGTACGGGGGGGCTTGGCACTGAAGCTTTCTTT
>.|TRBV24-1|TRBD2|TRBJ2-3
CATSALGLAQYF
TGTGCCACCAGTGCTTTGGGACTAGCACAGTATTTT
>.|TRBV27|.|TRBJ1-5
CASSSLLLNQPQHF
TGTGCCAGCAGTTCGTTACTCCTTAATCAGCCCCAGCATTTT
>once|TRBV19|TRBD1|TRBJ1-1
CASSSPPGQKNTEAFF
TGTGCCAGTAGTTCACCTCCGGGACAGAAGAACACTGAAGCTTTCTTT
>.|TRBV5-8|.|TRBJ2-6
CASSFEGSGANVLTF
TGTGCCAGCAGCTTTGAGGGTTCTGGGGCCAACGTCCTGACTTTC
>.|TRBV10-3|TRBD1|TRBJ2-5
CAISSRGTGQETQYF
TGTGCCATCAGCTCCCGGGGGACAGGACAAGAGACCCAGTACTTC
>.|TRBV7-2|.|TRBJ1-2
CASSLSISNYGYTF
TGTGCCAGCAGCTTGAGCATTTCTAACTATGGCTACACCTTC
>.|TRBV19|TRBD1|TRBJ1-2
CASSLTPGQAAYGYTF
TGTGCCAGTAGTCTGACGCCGGGACAGGCAGCCTATGGCTACACCTTC
>.|TRBV5-1|TRBD1|TRBJ1-1
CASSLQGADTEAFF
TGCGCCAGCAGCTTACAGGGGGCGGACACTGAAGCTTTCTTT
>.|TRBV11-2|.|TRBJ1-2
CALGHGGYGYTF
TGTGCCTTGGGACACGGTGGTTATGGCTACACCTTC
>.|TRBV6-2/TRBV6-3|.|TRBJ2-7
CASSSLRGLGEQYF
TGTGCCAGCAGCTCTCTCCGGGGTCTCGGCGAGCAGTACTTC
>.|TRBV2|.|TRBJ2-5
CASSASKSLWAETQYF
TGTGCCAGCAGTGCGAGCAAGTCCCTTTGGGCAGAGACCCAGTACTTC
>.|TRBV18|.|TRBJ1-2
CASSPSQTGLGYTF
TGTGCCAGCTCACCAAGTCAAACAGGGCTCGGCTACACCTTC
>.|TRBV5-1|.|TRBJ1-1
CASGEFEPHEAFF
TGCGCCAGCGGAGAATTTGAGCCCCATGAAGCTTTCTTT
>.|TRBV2|.|TRBJ1-1
CASSPGRLNTEAFF
TGTGCCAGCAGTCCCGGTCGTCTGAACACTGAAGCTTTCTTT
>once|TRBV3-1/TRBV3-2|TRBD1|TRBJ1-6
CASSHRTGQDSPLHF
TGTGCCAGCAGCCATCGGACAGGGCAAGATTCACCCCTCCACTTT
>.|TRBV25-1|TRBD1|TRBJ1-2
CASSVGTGNYGYTF
TGTGCCAGCAGTGTCGGGACAGGCAACTATGGCTACACCTTC
>.|TRBV7-9|.|TRBJ1-2
CASSSSSGKANYGYTF
TGTGCCAGCAGCTCCTCCTCGGGGAAGGCTAACTATGGCTACACCTTC
>.|TRBV29-1|.|TRBJ2-3
CSVAVSTDTQYF
TGCAGCGTTGCTGTTAGCACAGATACGCAGTATTTT
>.|TRBV7-9|TRBD1|TRBJ1-4
CASSPGQGTNEKLFF
TGTGCCAGCAGCCCGGGACAGGGGACTAATGAAAAACTGTTTTTT
>.|TRBV5-1|TRBD1|TRBJ2-1
CASSIGTANNEQFF
TGCGCCAGCAGCATAGGGACAGCAAACAATGAGCAGTTCTTC
>once|TRBV28|.|TRBJ2-2
CASSTLGVPGELFF
TGTGCCAGCAGTACCCTCGGGGTGCCCGGGGAGCTGTTTTTT
>.|TRBV24-1|.|TRBJ2-1
CATSDPGGTRYNEQFF
TGTGCCACCAGTGACCCCGGCGGGACCCGCTACAATGAGCAGTTCTTC
>.|TRBV29-1|.|TRBJ1-4
CSVEEGASRDGKLFF
TGCAGCGTTGAAGAGGGAGCATCGCGAGATGGGAAACTGTTTTTT